This TCR beta chain comes out of a study of shared clonotypes between healthy human individuals. In its sample, this clone was seen once. From germline, CDR1 is ENHRY and CDR2 SYGVKD. The CDR3 is made up of 14 amino acids. Trimming removed 6 bases at V and 6 bases at J, with 18 bases between. Combining CD45RO+ cells with CCR7-negative CD45RA+ TemRA cells gave CD8 memory. Genomic DNA (from each subset) was split evenly across several immunoSEQ plates. TCRdb's table, derived via immunoSEQ multiplex PCR, lists solely in-frame clones and lacks some. The top ten hold more than 30% of the sample, which has around 690,000 clones, about 90% seen once.

The sequence was collected from a man between 18 and 29 years old in good health. Some clones in this sample may be carry-over from other donors' samples. The chain uses TRBV10-3 and TRBJ2-7; tentatively, D is TRBD2 (6 bases). Input material: memory CD8+ T cells from PBMCs. Subset here: CD45RO+ cells pooled with CCR7-negative TemRA cells. The CDR3 reads CAIRPRREDGEQYF. CDR3 nucleotide sequence: TGTGCCATCAGGCCCCGGAGGGAGGATGGCGAGCAGTACTTC.